The subject of this entry is one T cell receptor beta chain. Its antigen is not known. These data belong to a study of T cells after yellow fever vaccination. General study findings and limits: The CD4 and CD8 compartments had a small share of their clonotypes in common.

A process of 5'RACE template switching, which added a universal primer site and UMIs, was used to make TCR cDNA. TCRdb analysed the 5' RACE reads with MiXCR anew, one entry per CDR3 protein. The sample has some 400,000 distinct CDR3 sequences, 6.2% seen once; the top ten hold around 16%. V was trimmed by 0 bases and J by 4 bases, leaving 7 bases between them. The CDR3 is 13 amino acids. Germline V CDR1 and CDR2: SGDLS, YYNGEE. Sequencing used PBMCs, obtained 5 days after the yellow fever booster vaccination. The V call is TRBV9, the J call TRBJ2-5, with D hard to call. This clonotype was obtained from a man aged 30 to 39 who received the YFV17D yellow fever vaccine. The CDR3 spells CASSVGSLETQYF. DNA of the CDR3: TGTGCCAGCAGCGTAGGTAGCTTAGAGACCCAGTACTTC.